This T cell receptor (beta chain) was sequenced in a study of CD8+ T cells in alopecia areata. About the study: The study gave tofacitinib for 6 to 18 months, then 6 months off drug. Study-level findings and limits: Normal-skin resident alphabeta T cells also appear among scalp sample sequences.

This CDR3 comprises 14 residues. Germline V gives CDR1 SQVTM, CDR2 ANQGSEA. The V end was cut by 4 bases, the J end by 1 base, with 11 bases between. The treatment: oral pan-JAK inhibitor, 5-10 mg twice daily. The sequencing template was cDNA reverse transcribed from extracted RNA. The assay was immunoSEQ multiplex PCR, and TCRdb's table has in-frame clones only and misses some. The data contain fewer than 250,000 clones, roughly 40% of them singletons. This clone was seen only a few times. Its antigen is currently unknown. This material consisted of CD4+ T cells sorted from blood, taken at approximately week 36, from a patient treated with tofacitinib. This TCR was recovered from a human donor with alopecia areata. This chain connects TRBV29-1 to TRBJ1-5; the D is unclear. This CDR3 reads CSVVIGSSNQPQHF. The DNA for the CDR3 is TGCAGCGTTGTAATCGGGTCGAGCAATCAGCCCCAGCATTTT.